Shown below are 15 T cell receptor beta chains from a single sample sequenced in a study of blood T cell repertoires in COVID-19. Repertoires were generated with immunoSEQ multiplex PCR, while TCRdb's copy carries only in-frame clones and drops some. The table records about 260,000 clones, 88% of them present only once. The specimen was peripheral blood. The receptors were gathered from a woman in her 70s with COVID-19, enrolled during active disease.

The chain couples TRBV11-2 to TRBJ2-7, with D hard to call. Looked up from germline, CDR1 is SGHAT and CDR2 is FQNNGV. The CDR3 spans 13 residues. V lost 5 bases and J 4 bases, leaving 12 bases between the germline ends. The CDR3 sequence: CASSPSPEYEQYF. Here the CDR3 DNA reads TGTGCCAGCAGCCCTAGTCCCGAGTACGAGCAGTACTTC.

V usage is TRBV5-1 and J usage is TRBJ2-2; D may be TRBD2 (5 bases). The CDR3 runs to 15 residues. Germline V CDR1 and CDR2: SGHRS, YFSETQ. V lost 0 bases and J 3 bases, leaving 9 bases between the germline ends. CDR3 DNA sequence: TGCGCCAGCAGCTTGGGAGGGCGGGACACCGGGGAGCTGTTTTTT. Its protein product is CASSLGGRDTGELFF. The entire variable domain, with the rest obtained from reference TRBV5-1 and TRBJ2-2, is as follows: KAGVTQTPRYLIKTRGQQVTLSCSPISGHRSVSWYQQTPGQGLQFLFEYFSETQRNKGNFPGRFSGRQFSNSRSEMNVSTLELGDSALYLCASSLGGRDTGELFFGEGSRLTVL.

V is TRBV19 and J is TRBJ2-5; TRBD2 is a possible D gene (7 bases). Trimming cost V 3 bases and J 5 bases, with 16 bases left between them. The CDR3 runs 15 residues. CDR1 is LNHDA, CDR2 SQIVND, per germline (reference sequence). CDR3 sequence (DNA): TGTGCCAGTAGTATGCCCGGGGGGCGAATTGAGACCCAGTACTTC. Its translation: CASSMPGGRIETQYF.

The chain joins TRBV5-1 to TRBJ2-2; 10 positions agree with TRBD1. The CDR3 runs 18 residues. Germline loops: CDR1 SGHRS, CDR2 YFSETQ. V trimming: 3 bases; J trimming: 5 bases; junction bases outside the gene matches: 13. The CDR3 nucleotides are TGCGCCAGCAGCTCCACTTACCCGGGACAGGGGATTACCGGGGAGCTGTTTTTT. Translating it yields CASSSTYPGQGITGELFF.

The CDR3 DNA is TGTGCCAGCAGCCTTGGACAGGGGGCGTGGAATGAGCAGTTCTTC. Amino acid sequence: CASSLGQGAWNEQFF. This rearrangement joins TRBV11-3 to TRBJ2-1, with 11 bases fitting TRBD1. The CDR3 loop spans 15 amino acids. Germline V gene data show CDR1 as SGHNT and CDR2 as YENEEA. The V segment lost 5 bases and the J segment 7 bases; nucleotides outside the gene matches: 7.

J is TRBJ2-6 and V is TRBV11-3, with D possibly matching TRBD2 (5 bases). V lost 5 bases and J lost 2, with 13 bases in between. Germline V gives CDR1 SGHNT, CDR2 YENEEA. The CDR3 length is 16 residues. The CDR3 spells CASSPGLRAGANVLTF. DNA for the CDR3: TGTGCCAGCAGCCCCGGACTTAGAGCTGGGGCCAACGTCCTGACTTTC.

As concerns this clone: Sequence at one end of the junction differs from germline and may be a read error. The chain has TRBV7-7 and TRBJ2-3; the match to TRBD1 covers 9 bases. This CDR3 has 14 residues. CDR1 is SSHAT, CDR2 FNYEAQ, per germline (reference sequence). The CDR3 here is CASSPGQGTDTQYF. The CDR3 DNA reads TGTGCTAGCAGCCCCGGACAGGGGACAGATACGCAGTATTTT.

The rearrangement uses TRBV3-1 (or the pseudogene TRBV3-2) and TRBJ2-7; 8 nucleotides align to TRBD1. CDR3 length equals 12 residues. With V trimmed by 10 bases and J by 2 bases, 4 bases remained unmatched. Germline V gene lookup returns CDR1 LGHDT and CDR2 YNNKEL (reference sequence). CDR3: CATAGQAYEQYF. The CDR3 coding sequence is TGTGCCACCGCGGGACAGGCCTACGAGCAGTACTTC.

In nucleotides, the CDR3 is TGTGCCAGCAGCCATAGGACAGGGGGCCACACTGAAGCTTTCTTT. It translates to CASSHRTGGHTEAFF. The J gene is TRBJ1-1, the V gene TRBV14, with 11 positions matching TRBD1. The germline V gene has CDR1 SGHDN and CDR2 FVKESK. V lost 3 bases and J lost 3; bases outside the gene matches: 3. The CDR3 loop spans 15 amino acids.

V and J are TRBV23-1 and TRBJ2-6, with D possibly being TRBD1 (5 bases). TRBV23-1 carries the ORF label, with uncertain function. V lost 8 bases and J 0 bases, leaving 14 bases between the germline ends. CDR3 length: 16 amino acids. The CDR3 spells CASPFGQSSGANVLTF. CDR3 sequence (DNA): TGCGCCAGCCCCTTCGGACAAAGCTCTGGGGCCAACGTCCTGACTTTC.

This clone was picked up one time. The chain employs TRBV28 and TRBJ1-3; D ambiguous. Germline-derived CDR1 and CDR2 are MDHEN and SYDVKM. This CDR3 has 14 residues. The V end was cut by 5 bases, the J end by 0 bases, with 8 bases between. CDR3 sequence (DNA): TGTGCCAGCAGTCCGAGTAGCTCTGGAAACACCATATATTTT. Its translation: CASSPSSSGNTIYF.

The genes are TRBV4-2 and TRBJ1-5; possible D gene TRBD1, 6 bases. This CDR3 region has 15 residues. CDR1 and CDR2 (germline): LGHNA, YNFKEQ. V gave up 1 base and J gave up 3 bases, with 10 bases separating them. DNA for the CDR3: TGTGCCAGCAGCCAAGGGGGACAACTCAATCAGCCCCAGCATTTT. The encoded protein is CASSQGGQLNQPQHF.

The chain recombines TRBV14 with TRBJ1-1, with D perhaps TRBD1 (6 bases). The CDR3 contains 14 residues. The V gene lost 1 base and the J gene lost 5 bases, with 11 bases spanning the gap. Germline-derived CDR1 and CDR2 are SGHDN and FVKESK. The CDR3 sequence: CASSQVRGWTEAFF. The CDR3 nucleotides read TGTGCCAGCAGCCAAGTAAGGGGGTGGACTGAAGCTTTCTTT.

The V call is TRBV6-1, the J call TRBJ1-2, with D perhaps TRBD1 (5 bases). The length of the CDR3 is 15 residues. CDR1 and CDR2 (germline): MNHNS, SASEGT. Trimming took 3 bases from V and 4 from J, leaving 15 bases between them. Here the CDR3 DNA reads TGTGCCAGCAGTGACCAGGACACAAGACGCTATGGCTACACCTTC. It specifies CASSDQDTRRYGYTF.

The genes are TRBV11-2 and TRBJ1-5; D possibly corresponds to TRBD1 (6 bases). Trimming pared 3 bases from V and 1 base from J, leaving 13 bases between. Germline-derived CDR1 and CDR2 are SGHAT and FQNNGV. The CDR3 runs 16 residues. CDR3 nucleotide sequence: TGTGCCAGCAGCTTCAGGGGCCCGAGGAGCAATCAGCCCCAGCATTTT. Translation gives CASSFRGPRSNQPQHF. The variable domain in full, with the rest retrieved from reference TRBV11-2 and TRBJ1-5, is EAGVAQSPRYKIIEKRQSVAFWCNPISGHATLYWYQQILGQGPKLLIQFQNNGVVDDSQLPKDRFSAERLKGVDSTLKIQPAKLEDSAVYLCASSFRGPRSNQPQHFGDGTRLSIL.